This T cell receptor (beta chain) stems from a study of blood T cell repertoires in COVID-19. Original handling: Amplification with reference gene primers provided the estimates of nucleated cell counts. Using immunoSEQ multiplex PCR, the repertoire was profiled, and TCRdb retains in-frame clones only, with some absent. The V and J calls and the clone size are those of that table, but D and trimming were determined from the DNA. This sample has 250,000 to 350,000 clones, with 85% to 90% found just once. Germline CDR1 and CDR2: KGHDR and SFDVKD. V shed 4 bases, J shed 6 bases, and the junction held 9 bases outside the gene matches. The CDR3 sequence is 16 residues long.

Sequencing used peripheral blood. The receptor was derived from a man aged 30-40 years with acute or convalescent COVID-19. The chain recombines TRBV24-1 with TRBJ1-5; 9 bases are shared with TRBD1. CDR3 residues: CATSDQRTGEGQPQHF. The CDR3 nucleotides read TGTGCCACCAGTGACCAGAGGACAGGGGAAGGTCAGCCCCAGCATTTT.